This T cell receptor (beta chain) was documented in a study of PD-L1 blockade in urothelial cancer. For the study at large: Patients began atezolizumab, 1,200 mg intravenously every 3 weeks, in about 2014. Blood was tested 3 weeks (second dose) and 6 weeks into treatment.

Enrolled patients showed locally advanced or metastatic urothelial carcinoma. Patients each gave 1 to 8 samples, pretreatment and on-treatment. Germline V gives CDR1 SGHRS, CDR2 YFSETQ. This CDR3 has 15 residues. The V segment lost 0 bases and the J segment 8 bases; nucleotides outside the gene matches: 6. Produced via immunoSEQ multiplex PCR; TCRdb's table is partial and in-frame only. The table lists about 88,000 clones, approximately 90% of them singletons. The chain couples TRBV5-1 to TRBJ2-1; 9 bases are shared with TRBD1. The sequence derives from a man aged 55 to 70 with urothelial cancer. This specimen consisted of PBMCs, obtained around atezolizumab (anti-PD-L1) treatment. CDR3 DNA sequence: TGCGCCAGCAGCTTGGAGGGGGACAGGGTGCATGAGCAGTTCTTC. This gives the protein CASSLEGDRVHEQFF.